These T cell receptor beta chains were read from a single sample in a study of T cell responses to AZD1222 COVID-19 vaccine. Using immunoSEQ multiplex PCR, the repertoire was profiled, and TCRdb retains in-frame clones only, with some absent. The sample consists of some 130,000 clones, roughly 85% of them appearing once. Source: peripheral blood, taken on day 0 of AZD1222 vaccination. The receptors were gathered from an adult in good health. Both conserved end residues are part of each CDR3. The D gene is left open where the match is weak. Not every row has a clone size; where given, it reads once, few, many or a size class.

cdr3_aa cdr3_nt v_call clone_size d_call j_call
CSVRDRGYGSPLHF TGCAGCGTTAGGGACAGGGGATATGGTTCACCCCTCCACTTT TRBV29-1 NA TRBD1 TRBJ1-6
CASSSPGRYGYTF TGTGCCAGCAGCTCCCCGGGCCGCTATGGCTACACCTTC TRBV11-2 NA NA TRBJ1-2
CAWTYYGRYNEQFF TGTGCCTGGACCTATTATGGGAGGTACAATGAGCAGTTCTTC TRBV30 NA NA TRBJ2-1
CASSRWSNGGGGYTF TGTGCCAGCAGCCGGTGGTCCAACGGGGGAGGGGGCTACACCTTC TRBV7-8 few NA TRBJ1-2
CASSSRAGHSGNTIYF TGTGCCAGCAGTTCCCGGGCAGGCCACTCTGGAAACACCATATATTTT TRBV6-5 NA NA TRBJ1-3
CASSLLPFNIQYF TGTGCCAGTAGTTTACTCCCGTTCAACATTCAGTACTTC TRBV19 once NA TRBJ2-4
CSVEDFSRGSYGYTF TGCAGCGTTGAAGATTTTAGCAGGGGTAGCTATGGCTACACCTTC TRBV29-1 NA NA TRBJ1-2
CASSPTGGNTEAFF TGTGCCAGCAGCCCCACAGGGGGTAACACTGAAGCTTTCTTT TRBV7-2 medium-sized TRBD1 TRBJ1-1
CAWSATGRGQPQHF TGTGCCTGGAGTGCGACAGGGAGGGGGCAGCCCCAGCATTTT TRBV30 few TRBD1 TRBJ1-5
CAWSDSSVQGRHF TGTGCCTGGAGTGATTCCTCGGTACAGGGAAGGCATTTT TRBV30 NA NA TRBJ1-5
CASSESLYYEQYF TGTGCCAGCAGTGAAAGCCTGTACTACGAGCAGTACTTC TRBV2 NA NA TRBJ2-7
CASRGLAGAYTQYF TGTGCCAGCAGGGGACTAGCGGGGGCTTATACGCAGTATTTT TRBV6-5 NA TRBD2 TRBJ2-3
CAWSRTANYGYTF TGTGCCTGGAGTAGGACAGCTAACTATGGCTACACCTTC TRBV30 NA NA TRBJ1-2
CASSQDRGRTEAFF TGCGCCAGCAGCCAAGATAGGGGGAGGACTGAAGCTTTCTTT TRBV4-3 NA NA TRBJ1-1
CASSLGLGYGGELRELFF TGTGCCAGCAGCTTGGGTCTAGGGTACGGCGGCGAACTCCGGGAGCTGTTTTTT TRBV5-5 few NA TRBJ2-2